This TCR beta chain was captured by sequencing in a study of human thymus T cells. Study-level results: Within thymic and blood repertoires, V and J gene usage appeared to be biased.

Germline V gene data show CDR1 as SGHVS and CDR2 as FQNEAQ. Between the trimmed V and J ends, which lost 5 bases and 10 bases, there was a span of 18 bases. The CDR3 runs to 15 residues. Measured with immunoSEQ multiplex PCR; TCRdb has only the in-frame clones, and not every one. Found here are tens of thousands of clones, 90% to 95% of them singletons; the top ten hold around 5.4%. About this clone: Its cognate antigen is unknown.

Sequenced material: blood. The chain carries TRBV7-8 and TRBJ1-6; the D gene is possibly TRBD1 (5 bases). The TCR sequence derives from a boy younger than two with a congenital heart defect but otherwise immunologically healthy. The CDR3 DNA follows: TGTGCCAGCAGCGGCTTTTGGGGGGGAGGATCACCCCTCCACTTT. This translates into CASSGFWGGGSPLHF. The variable domain in full, with the rest retrieved from reference TRBV7-8 and TRBJ1-6, is GAGVSQSPRYKVAKRGQDVALRCDPISGHVSLFWYQQALGQGPEFLTYFQNEAQLDKSGLPSDRFFAERPEGSVSTLKIQRTQQEDSAVYLCASSGFWGGGSPLHFGNGTRLTVT.